This TCR beta chain was sequenced during a study of human T cells and chemical hapten exposure (dated by TCRdb to about 2021). Some background on the complete study: For sensitization, 2% DPC in acetone was applied to a roughly 2 cm by roughly 2 cm area of upper inner arm skin. Libraries were pooled for sequencing, and per-sample TCR yields varied mainly because of small differences in library volumes within the pool. Blood for TCR sequencing was provided by twenty-nine alopecia patients at one to four time points (pre-sensitization, 2, 6 and 24 weeks). The patient cohort, mostly female, included alopecia areata with under or over 50% scalp involvement, alopecia totalis and alopecia universalis. Patch testing on the upper back used Finn chambers containing 0.01% DPC, with scoring done after 6 days according to International Contact Dermatitis Research Group standards. In alopecia patients, the study followed how the peripheral blood TCR repertoire changed in vivo over primary and secondary sensitization to diphenylcyclopropenone (DPC), a hapten. Blood samples were taken from patients before sensitization (week 0) and then at 2, 6 and about 24 weeks after DPC sensitization. Patients additionally received weekly therapeutic DPC doses to the scalp throughout the approximately 24-week study period. On the study overall, not on this receptor specifically: Alopecia, a presumed autoimmune disease, was present in all patients, so the immune response of the patients might differ from that of healthy individuals. The number of PT1 expanded TCRs positively correlated with patch test score, significant at thresholds 8, 16 and 32 but not 4. No change with DPC sensitization was found in the number of TCRs above 1 in 1000 frequency, and no evidence of global repertoire structure alterations was found. Repeated subsampling changed both the strength of the expansion versus patch-test correlation and the threshold at which that correlation became significant. Expanded TCRs formed significantly more large CDR3 similarity clusters than pre-sensitization or healthy control sets, consistent with antigen-driven responses.

Trimming takes 1 base from V and 0 bases from J, and the germline ends sit 9 bases apart. CDR1 and CDR2 were assigned from the germline V gene as MNHNS and SASEGT. The CDR3 holds 15 amino acids from the cysteine to the phenylalanine. Here the CDR3 DNA is all that survives: 45 bases in frame from base 1. This specimen's time point label, interpreted: patch test 1, 2 weeks after DPC sensitization. The treatment or condition label, read with the paper, signifies: therapeutic diphenylcyclopropenone sensitization with weekly scalp DPC. At every patch-test visit, the blood draw took place before the patch test was put on. Patients were considered eligible if aged 18 to 70, diagnosed with alopecia and deemed suitable for DPC therapy, and patients were excluded if pregnant. Total RNA was extracted from unfractionated whole blood collected in Tempus Blood RNA tubes. The table lists this clonotype with a few counts. What this receptor recognizes is not known. No base quality values were provided; no much bigger clone lies one nucleotide off.

Receptor amplification or capture employed RACE. Sequencing took place on a NextSeq 500. During library preparation, unique molecular identifiers were attached to individual cDNA molecules so that TCRs could be counted quantitatively and reproducibly. Both TCR alpha and TCR beta chains were sequenced from each blood RNA sample. Per the original workflow: The median number of TCRs per sample was roughly 94,000, ranging from roughly 23,224 to 690,600. The Decombinator software suite was used to annotate the V, J and CDR3 of the TCR reads. For the PS versus PT1 abundance plots, all samples were subsampled to the same number of TCRs (28,000). Expanded TCRs were defined as absent before sensitization and observed at least eight times at the 2-week time point. TCRdb applied fastp at Q25 and MiXCR to the public reads, then kept only in-frame beta chains. A single entry per CDR3 protein holds the most common genes and DNA from its merged rows. It is TCRdb's table, rather than the study itself, that gives the V and J calls and clone size. The sample table lists about 360,000 distinct CDR3 sequences, more than 4.5% of them with a count of one. The ten largest clones take up under 3% of the sample.

Specimen: whole blood, collected in connection with sensitization to the hapten diphenylcyclopropenone (DPC). This clonotype was sampled from a woman aged 45-60 years with alopecia areata. Some clones in this sample may be carry-over from other donors' samples. The V and J segments used are TRBV6-1 and TRBJ1-1, with the D gene too uncertain to name. The sequenced DNA: TGTGCCAGCAGTGAAGGTGGCAGCCTGAACACTGAAGCTTTCTTT. Translation gives CASSEGGSLNTEAFF.